This entry lists 19 T cell receptor beta chains sequenced from one sample in a study of Graves' ophthalmopathy and Graves' hyperthyroidism. Amplifying from RNA transcripts, the study obtained TCR beta CDR3 regions. First-round RT-PCR relied on HTBI primers, and a second-round multiplex PCR came next. From the multiplex PCR reads, TCRdb called clonotypes with MiXCR, one entry per CDR3 protein. Of some 170,000 distinct CDR3 sequences in the sample, under 45% are singletons; the top ten hold 8% to 10%. The sequenced material came from peripheral blood. The source of these receptors is a man aged 25 to 45 with Graves' ophthalmopathy.

The CDR3 spells CASSLVPGGRVQETQYF. The CDR3 DNA reads as TGTGCCAGCAGCTTAGTTCCTGGGGGTAGGGTACAAGAGACCCAGTACTTC. The chain uses TRBV11-2 and TRBJ2-5; perhaps D is TRBD1 or TRBD2 (5 bases each). Germline assignment: CDR1 SGHAT and CDR2 FQNNGV. The CDR3 contains 17 residues. The V and J ends lost 1 base and 2 bases respectively, with 17 bases between them.

This clonotype was picked up many times. The chain employs TRBV28 and TRBJ1-1; D is unclear. The CDR3 has 15 residues. Between the trimmed V and J ends, which lost 2 bases and 3 bases, there was a span of 13 bases. Per the germline V gene, CDR1 is MDHEN and CDR2 is SYDVKM. The CDR3 region is CASSLAGVGYTEAFF. DNA of the CDR3: TGTGCCAGCAGTTTAGCTGGGGTGGGGTACACTGAAGCTTTCTTT.

This chain connects TRBV28 to TRBJ2-7; tentatively, D is TRBD2 (5 bases). Deletions cut 5 bases from V and 7 bases from J, with 15 bases between. Germline loops: CDR1 MDHEN, CDR2 SYDVKM. The CDR3 runs to 13 residues. CDR3 nucleotides: TGTGCCAGCAGTCCCTCCGGTACTAGGGAGCAGTACTTC. It specifies CASSPSGTREQYF.

This clonotype was counted only a few times. The chain joins TRBV7-2 to TRBJ1-5, with D possibly TRBD1 on 6 matching bases. The CDR3 extends over 14 amino acids. Looked up from germline, CDR1 is SGHTA and CDR2 is FQGNSA. Between the trimmed V and J ends, which lost 5 bases and 3 bases, there was a span of 11 bases. The CDR3 sequence is CASSTDSSNQPQHF. CDR3 nucleotides: TGTGCCAGCAGCACGGACAGTTCCAATCAGCCCCAGCATTTT.

This clonotype showed up many times. The chain has TRBV5-6 and TRBJ2-5; D is unclear. The CDR3 covers 14 residues. From germline, CDR1 is SGHDT and CDR2 YYEEEE. V was shortened by 0 bases and J by 4 bases, with 10 bases between the two germline ends. CDR3 region: CASSLDWAGETQYF. As DNA, the CDR3 is TGTGCCAGCAGCTTGGACTGGGCCGGAGAGACCCAGTACTTC.

This chain links TRBV12-3 or TRBV12-4 with TRBJ1-2; D might be TRBD1 (6 bases). V lost 6 bases and J 2 bases, leaving 16 bases between the germline ends. This CDR3 has 15 amino acids. In nucleotides, the CDR3 is TGTGCCAGCAGCTTTTTAGCAGGGGCCAACTATGGCTACACCTTC. Translation: CASSFLAGANYGYTF.

This chain uses TRBV11-2 with TRBJ1-1; D perhaps matches TRBD1 (5 bases). There are 13 residues in the CDR3. Trimming left V 6 bases short and J 5 bases short, with 13 bases between. CDR1 SGHAT and CDR2 FQNNGV come from the germline V gene. CDR3 nucleotides: TGTGCCAGCAGTGGACAATTGGGGACTGAAGCTTTCTTT. Protein sequence: CASSGQLGTEAFF.

This clonotype was found many times. The V and J genes are TRBV24-1 and TRBJ1-2, with a tentative D call TRBD1 (5 bases). Trimming removed 5 bases from V and 2 bases from J, with 11 bases in between. Germline V CDR1 and CDR2: KGHDR, SFDVKD. This CDR3 spans 14 amino acids. The CDR3 region is CATSAQEKNYGYTF. CDR3 nucleotide sequence: TGTGCCACCAGTGCACAGGAGAAAAACTATGGCTACACCTTC.

This clonotype occurred many times. This chain uses TRBV5-1 with TRBJ1-3; 11 bases fit TRBD1. V shed 4 bases and J 8 bases; nucleotides not matched to a gene: 11. Germline assignment: CDR1 SGHRS and CDR2 YFSETQ. The CDR3 is 16 residues long. In nucleotides, the CDR3 is TGCGCCAGCAGCCAACGGACAGGGGGCGCAGGGGACACCATATATTTT. Encoded protein: CASSQRTGGAGDTIYF.

This clonotype was recorded many times. The CDR3 reads CASSIPDRAYGYTF. The CDR3 DNA follows: TGCGCCAGCAGTATCCCGGACAGGGCCTATGGCTACACCTTC. The gene calls are TRBV5-1 and TRBJ1-2, with 8 bases lining up with TRBD1. Germline CDR1 is SGHRS and CDR2 is YFSETQ. V lost 5 bases and J lost 4; bases outside the gene matches: 7. This CDR3 is 14 amino acids long.

J is TRBJ2-5 and V is TRBV6-2 or TRBV6-3, with a weak D call TRBD2 (5 bases). Trimming took off 0 bases at V and 2 bases at J, with 10 bases between the two ends. The CDR3 is 15 residues long. CDR1 is MNHEY and CDR2 is SVGEGT in the germline V gene. The CDR3 DNA sequence: TGTGCCAGCAGTTACTCGAATCGGGATCAAGAGACCCAGTACTTC. Translating it yields CASSYSNRDQETQYF.

This clonotype was detected only a few times. V usage is TRBV12-3 or TRBV12-4 and J usage is TRBJ2-7, with D perhaps TRBD1 (5 bases). V was cut by 6 bases and J by 6 bases, with 12 bases left in between. The CDR3 is made up of 12 amino acids. CDR3 DNA: TGTGCCAGCAGCCAGGGTTTTAGCGAGCAGTACTTC. Translating it yields CASSQGFSEQYF.

The chain is built from TRBV7-2 and TRBJ2-2; 7 bases match TRBD2. The V gene end was trimmed by 6 bases and the J gene end by 4 bases; junction bases not matched to a gene: 8. Germline lookup yields CDR1 SGHTA and CDR2 FQGNSA. The CDR3 runs to 15 residues. This CDR3 is CASRTSGVGTGELFF. CDR3 in DNA: TGTGCCAGCAGGACGAGCGGGGTCGGCACCGGGGAGCTGTTTTTT.

Note on this clonotype: One end of the junction does not line up with germline, which may come from a read error. The chain's CDR3 is CSAAGQGAEAFF. CDR3 in DNA: TGCAGTGCCGCGGGACAGGGGGCTGAGGCTTTCTTT. The chain links TRBV20-1 to TRBJ1-1, with 12 bases identical to TRBD1. There are 12 residues in the CDR3. Germline CDR1 is DFQATT and CDR2 is SNEGSKA (reference sequence).

The V gene is TRBV7-2, the J gene TRBJ2-5; D perhaps matches TRBD1 (6 bases). Trimming removed 4 bases from V and 5 bases from J, with 11 bases in between. The CDR3 has 13 residues. Germline assignment: CDR1 SGHTA and CDR2 FQGNSA. The CDR3 bases are TGTGCCAGCAGCTCCCAAACAGGGGAGACCCAGTACTTC. Translating it yields CASSSQTGETQYF.

This clonotype was detected only once. The gene calls are TRBV12-3 or TRBV12-4 and TRBJ1-2; 7 positions match TRBD1. The trim removed 4 bases at V and 4 bases at J, leaving 12 bases unmatched. This CDR3 has 16 amino acids. CDR3 sequence: CASSSYERDRAYGYTF. Written as DNA, the CDR3 is TGTGCCAGCAGTTCCTACGAGAGAGACAGGGCCTATGGCTACACCTTC.

This clonotype was counted many times. The gene calls are TRBV6-2 or TRBV6-3 and TRBJ1-5, with D perhaps matching TRBD1 (5 bases). Trimming took 7 bases from V and 1 from J, leaving 11 bases between them. Germline assignment: CDR1 MNHEY and CDR2 SVGEGT. This CDR3 has 14 amino acids. CDR3 amino acids: CASTLRGSNQPQHF. The CDR3, as DNA: TGTGCCAGCACCCTACGGGGGAGCAATCAGCCCCAGCATTTT.

This clonotype was detected many times. The rearrangement joins TRBV6-1 to TRBJ1-1; D not resolved. The CDR3 is 12 residues long. Germline V gene lookup returns CDR1 MNHNS and CDR2 SASEGT. V was cut by 6 bases and J by 1 base, with 6 bases left in between. CDR3 region: CASREGNTEAFF. The CDR3 DNA is TGTGCCAGCAGAGAGGGGAACACTGAAGCTTTCTTT.

This clonotype was counted many times. V usage is TRBV6-2 or TRBV6-3 and J usage is TRBJ1-1, with D possibly matching TRBD1 (6 bases). Trimming took 5 bases from V and 5 from J, leaving 18 bases between them. This CDR3 has 15 amino acids. Germline lookup yields CDR1 MNHEY and CDR2 SVGEGT. Written as DNA, the CDR3 is TGTGCCAGCAGTGGAGCGGCAGGGGTTGATACTGAAGCTTTCTTT. It encodes CASSGAAGVDTEAFF.